This TCR beta chain was found in a study of OX40 agonist ivuxolimab in advanced cancers. The wider study: Each patient was given ivuxolimab into a vein every 2 weeks, at 0.01 to 10 mg/kg.

Germline-derived CDR1 and CDR2 are SQVTM and ANQGSEA. The CDR3 totals 13 residues. To note about this clone: Antigen: not known. Sequence at one end of the junction differs from germline and may be a read error.

Produced via immunoSEQ multiplex PCR; TCRdb's table is partial and in-frame only. There are 57,000 or so clones in the sample; approximately 90% occur only once, and under 20% lies in the top ten. Notes on the study in general: Nonresponders, in some cases, also had low normalized T-cell clonal expansion. The investigators did not determine what antigen specificity the expanded peripheral T cells had.

The clonotype comes from an adult with an advanced solid tumor such as melanoma, head and neck, liver or kidney cancer. The sample in question was CD4+ or CD8+ T cells sorted from blood, obtained in a trial of the OX40 agonist ivuxolimab. This rearrangement joins TRBV29-1 to TRBJ2-7, with TRBD2 matching over 10 bases. The CDR3: CSVAAGGSSEQYF. Here the CDR3 DNA reads TGCAGCGTTGCAGCGGGAGGGTCCTCCGAGCAGTACTTC.